This TCR beta chain came from a study of OX40 agonist ivuxolimab in advanced cancers. Across the whole study: Intravenous ivuxolimab at 0.01 to 10 mg/kg was given to patients every 2 weeks. Partial responses, seen in three patients, involved one hepatocellular carcinoma and two cutaneous melanomas.

The data were produced by immunoSEQ multiplex PCR, yet TCRdb's version contains in-frame clones alone and is incomplete. In the table there are over 35,000 clones, about 70% of which are singletons. Whole-study findings and limits: CD8+ T cells averaged more expanded clones than CD4+.

Worth noting for this clone: Antigen unknown.

The V end was cut by 5 bases, the J end by 4 bases, with 9 bases between. Germline CDR1 SGHDN, CDR2 FVKESK. The CDR3 is 12 residues long. The clonotype originates from an adult with an advanced solid tumor such as melanoma, head and neck, liver or kidney cancer. The chain uses TRBV14 and TRBJ2-7; D gene uncertain. This material consisted of CD4+ or CD8+ T cells sorted from blood, taken in a trial of the OX40 agonist ivuxolimab. The CDR3 protein is CASSYTKYEQYF. The DNA of the CDR3 is TGTGCCAGCAGCTACACGAAGTACGAGCAGTACTTC.